Listed below are T cell receptor beta chains from one sample, sequenced in a study of blood T cells in healthy people across ages. One entry per CDR3 protein results from TCRdb running MiXCR on the 5' RACE reads. The sample consists of more than 900,000 distinct CDR3 sequences, approximately 32% of them appearing once. The same data also contributed to another study, on T cells of mothers and their children.

Material for sequencing was blood. The source of these receptors is a middle-aged woman in good health. Each CDR3 is given with its conserved first and last residue. D genes are given only for firm matches. Clone size appears in some rows only: once, few, many, or a class for an expanded clone.

>-|-|TRBV12-5|TRBJ2-1
CASGSSYNEQFF
TGTGCTAGTGGTTCGAGTTACAATGAGCAGTTCTTC
>-|-|TRBV11-2|TRBJ2-1
CANSSRARGPPNEQFF
TGTGCCAACAGCTCCCGGGCCCGAGGTCCTCCCAATGAGCAGTTCTTC
>few|TRBD1|TRBV11-2|TRBJ1-2
CASSKDRGNVDTF
TGTGCCAGCAGCAAAGACAGGGGGAACGTGGACACCTTC
>few|TRBD1|TRBV28|TRBJ1-2
CAITMGTAYNYGYTF
TGTGCCATCACGATGGGGACAGCCTATAACTATGGCTACACCTTC
>-|-|TRBV12-3/TRBV12-4|TRBJ2-7
CASSSLALVGDEQLF
TGTGCCAGCAGTTCCCTGGCCCTAGTCGGTGATGAGCAGTTATTC
>-|TRBD1|TRBV7-6|TRBJ2-7
CASSVGQGVDEQYF
TGTGCCAGCAGCGTGGGACAGGGAGTTGACGAGCAGTACTTC
>-|-|TRBV28|TRBJ2-5
CASSFPGARKETQYF
TGTGCCAGCAGTTTTCCGGGGGCACGCAAAGAGACCCAGTACTTC
>-|-|TRBV7-9|TRBJ2-6
CASSLETGFSGANVLTF
TGTGCCAGCAGCTTAGAGACGGGGTTCTCTGGGGCCAACGTCCTGACTTTC
>many|-|TRBV12-3/TRBV12-4|TRBJ2-1
CASSISSLGRGGYNEQFF
TGTGCCAGCAGTATATCAAGCCTGGGCAGGGGGGGGTACAATGAGCAGTTCTTC
>few|-|TRBV5-1|TRBJ2-3
CASSLTRGLSTDTQYF
TGCGCCAGCAGCTTGACCCGGGGTCTCAGCACAGATACGCAGTATTTT
>few|-|TRBV6-5|TRBJ1-1
CASSYMNTEAFF
TGTGCCAGCAGTTATATGAACACTGAAGCTTTCTTT
>many|TRBD1|TRBV6-5|TRBJ2-7
CASSRPGQGAREQYF
TGTGCCAGCAGTCGCCCGGGACAGGGGGCTCGCGAGCAGTACTTC
>-|-|TRBV4-3|TRBJ1-3
CASSQDPAGSSGNSIYF
TGCGCCAGCAGCCAAGATCCCGCCGGAAGCTCTGGAAACTCCATATATTTT
>-|-|TRBV6-2/TRBV6-3|TRBJ2-7
CASSYGQPVYEQYF
TGTGCCAGCAGTTATGGGCAGCCAGTCTACGAGCAGTACTTC
>-|-|TRBV4-1|TRBJ2-5
CASQFGETQYF
TGCGCCAGCCAGTTTGGGGAGACCCAGTACTTC
>many|TRBD1|TRBV6-2/TRBV6-3|TRBJ2-5
CASSYSDRDQETQYF
TGTGCCAGCAGTTACTCGGACAGGGACCAAGAGACCCAGTACTTC
>many|-|TRBV28|TRBJ2-7
CASIGGHHYEQYF
TGTGCCAGTATCGGGGGACACCACTACGAGCAGTACTTC
>-|-|TRBV7-2|TRBJ2-5
CASSPWALNSETQYF
TGTGCCAGCAGCCCCTGGGCCCTAAACTCGGAGACCCAGTACTTC
>-|TRBD1|TRBV6-6|TRBJ2-3
CASSQLRGPTDTQYF
TGTGCCAGCAGTCAGCTCAGGGGGCCGACAGATACGCAGTATTTT
>-|-|TRBV11-1|TRBJ2-1
CASSFPGEGNERFF
TGTGCCAGCAGCTTTCCAGGGGAGGGCAATGAGCGGTTCTTC
>few|-|TRBV7-9|TRBJ2-7
CASSLSMGYDYEQYF
TGTGCCAGCAGCTTAAGTATGGGGTACGACTACGAGCAGTACTTC
>-|-|TRBV18|TRBJ1-6
CASSQKQGYNSPLHF
TGTGCCAGCTCACAGAAACAGGGCTATAATTCACCCCTCCACTTT
>-|-|TRBV19|TRBJ2-2
CASSPRETGELFF
TGTGCCAGTAGTCCGCGAGAGACCGGGGAGCTGTTTTTT
>-|-|TRBV7-9|TRBJ2-3
CASSWVTDTQYF
TGTGCCAGCAGCTGGGTGACAGATACGCAGTATTTT
>-|TRBD1|TRBV10-3|TRBJ1-1
CAINNPGTGGTEAFF
TGTGCCATCAATAACCCCGGGACAGGGGGGACTGAAGCTTTCTTT
>few|-|TRBV9|TRBJ2-3
CASSVGGAGTLTDTQYF
TGTGCCAGCAGCGTAGGAGGAGCCGGGACTCTCACAGATACGCAGTATTTT
>-|-|TRBV29-1|TRBJ1-3
CSVADHRVHENTIYF
TGCAGCGTCGCAGATCACAGGGTCCATGAAAACACCATATATTTT
>-|-|TRBV5-1|TRBJ2-1
CASSLRGPDNEQFF
TGCGCCAGCAGCTTACGGGGGCCTGACAATGAGCAGTTCTTC
>once|-|TRBV9|TRBJ2-1
CASSVEVGREQFF
TGTGCCAGCAGCGTAGAGGTGGGCCGTGAGCAGTTCTTC
>-|-|TRBV29-1|TRBJ1-1
CSGTATPNTEAFF
TGCAGCGGTACAGCAACCCCTAACACTGAAGCTTTCTTT
>many|TRBD2|TRBV29-1|TRBJ2-5
CSVGRGRGGQETQYF
TGCAGCGTTGGAAGAGGGCGGGGGGGTCAAGAGACCCAGTACTTC
>-|-|TRBV5-4|TRBJ2-2
CANRLGVTGGYTGELFF
TGTGCCAACAGATTGGGCGTCACCGGGGGTTACACCGGGGAGCTGTTTTTT
>many|-|TRBV6-2/TRBV6-3|TRBJ2-7
CASSYSLDRNDYEQYF
TGTGCCAGCAGTTACTCTCTTGACCGCAACGATTACGAGCAGTACTTC
>-|-|TRBV5-4|TRBJ2-5
CASSRDRGVGQETQYF
TGTGCCAGCAGCCGAGATAGGGGTGTTGGCCAAGAGACCCAGTACTTC
>once|-|TRBV28|TRBJ1-5
CASTTRGLQPQHF
TGTGCCAGCACAACCCGGGGGCTCCAGCCCCAGCATTTT
>-|-|TRBV4-2|TRBJ2-4
CASSRSGWSKNIQYF
TGTGCCAGCAGCCGCAGTGGGTGGTCCAAAAACATTCAGTACTTC
>many|-|TRBV20-1|TRBJ1-2
CSSPGDAVGYGYTF
TGCAGTTCCCCCGGGGATGCCGTCGGCTATGGCTACACCTTC
>-|-|TRBV9|TRBJ2-7
CASSVGGLTGALTYNEQYF
TGTGCCAGCAGCGTAGGAGGGCTAACGGGCGCACTTACCTACAATGAGCAGTACTTC
>-|-|TRBV9|TRBJ2-7
CASSVGDGGFDEQYF
TGTGCCAGCAGCGTAGGGGACGGGGGTTTCGACGAGCAGTACTTC
>-|-|TRBV5-1|TRBJ2-3
CASSLVVGPTDTQYF
TGCGCCAGCAGCTTGGTTGTCGGACCCACAGATACGCAGTATTTT
>few|-|TRBV27|TRBJ2-3
CASRRRTTDTQYF
TGTGCCAGCAGACGCCGGACAACAGATACGCAGTATTTT
>-|-|TRBV20-1|TRBJ1-5
CSARVDGNQPQHF
TGCAGTGCTAGGGTTGATGGCAATCAGCCCCAGCATTTT
>few|-|TRBV28|TRBJ1-2
CASTPETRGYGYTF
TGTGCCAGCACCCCCGAGACGAGGGGCTATGGCTACACCTTC
>few|-|TRBV28|TRBJ2-3
CASSFSPSTDTQYF
TGTGCCAGCAGTTTTTCCCCAAGCACAGATACGCAGTATTTT
>many|TRBD1|TRBV5-4|TRBJ2-3
CASSLVGPTGGSGNTDTQYF
TGTGCCAGCAGCTTGGTAGGGCCGACAGGGGGCTCTGGAAACACAGATACGCAGTATTTT
>-|-|TRBV6-6|TRBJ2-7
CASSFYLGYYEQYF
TGTGCCAGCAGTTTTTACCTCGGCTACTACGAGCAGTACTTC